Listed below are T cell receptor beta chains from one sample, sequenced in a study of OX40 agonist ivuxolimab in advanced cancers. The assay was immunoSEQ multiplex PCR, and TCRdb's table has in-frame clones only and misses some. The sample comprises under 70,000 clones, around nine tenths of which are singletons, and approximately 1.1% rests with the top ten. This material consisted of CD4+ or CD8+ T cells sorted from blood, taken in a trial of the OX40 agonist ivuxolimab. These TCRs come from an adult with an advanced solid tumor such as melanoma, head and neck, liver or kidney cancer. Each CDR3 is given with its conserved first and last residue. A D gene is named only where the DNA matches it firmly. Clone size appears in some rows only: once, few, many, or a class for an expanded clone.

clone size	J gene	V gene	D gene	CDR3 protein	CDR3 DNA
NA	TRBJ2-5	TRBV7-2	TRBD2	CASSLGTSGRIETQYF	TGTGCCAGCAGCTTAGGGACTAGCGGGAGAATAGAGACCCAGTACTTC
once	TRBJ1-5	TRBV5-1	NA	CASSLSSNQPQHF	TGCGCCAGCAGCTTGAGTAGCAATCAGCCCCAGCATTTT
once	TRBJ2-5	TRBV6-1	TRBD2	CASSEISGIVGETQYF	TGTGCCAGCAGTGAAATTAGCGGGATTGTAGGAGAGACCCAGTACTTC
NA	TRBJ1-1	TRBV2	NA	CASSWDSEAFF	TGTGCCAGCAGTTGGGATAGTGAAGCTTTCTTT
NA	TRBJ1-2	TRBV28	TRBD1	CTTLGQGRRGGYGYTF	TGCACGACCCTAGGACAGGGGCGAAGGGGGGGCTATGGCTACACCTTC
NA	TRBJ1-1	TRBV7-3	NA	CASSFLGIGEAFF	TGTGCCAGCAGCTTCCTGGGAATTGGTGAAGCTTTCTTT
NA	TRBJ1-2	TRBV7-2	NA	CASSLAGQPGDYGYTF	TGTGCCAGCAGCTTAGCAGGACAGCCCGGGGACTATGGCTACACCTTC
NA	TRBJ2-4	TRBV7-2	NA	CASSLENTKNIQYF	TGTGCCAGCAGCTTAGAGAACACTAAAAACATTCAGTACTTC
NA	TRBJ2-3	TRBV7-3	NA	CASSPGGDTQYF	TGTGCCAGCAGCCCCGGCGGAGATACGCAGTATTTT
NA	TRBJ2-3	TRBV15	TRBD1	CATSPDRDADTQYF	TGTGCCACCAGCCCCGACAGGGATGCAGATACGCAGTATTTT
NA	TRBJ2-5	TRBV5-4	TRBD2	CASSLVGREPQETQYF	TGTGCCAGCAGCTTGGTGGGGCGGGAGCCCCAAGAGACCCAGTACTTC
few	TRBJ1-2	TRBV6-1	NA	CASSGPGYTF	TGTGCCAGCAGTGGCCCTGGCTACACCTTC
NA	TRBJ2-7	TRBV27	TRBD1	CASSFRFGTEIYEQYF	TGTGCCAGCAGTTTTCGGTTCGGGACAGAGATCTACGAGCAGTACTTC
NA	TRBJ2-1	TRBV7-9	TRBD1	CASSPMTGGDRYNEQFF	TGTGCCAGCAGCCCGATGACAGGGGGCGATCGCTACAATGAGCAGTTCTTC
NA	TRBJ2-3	TRBV11-3	TRBD2	CASSSRLAGGSRTDTQYF	TGTGCCAGCAGCTCTCGACTAGCGGGAGGAAGTCGGACAGATACGCAGTATTTT
NA	TRBJ2-3	TRBV29-1	TRBD2	CSVERREGPDTQYF	TGCAGCGTTGAACGGCGGGAGGGCCCAGATACGCAGTATTTT
few	TRBJ2-7	TRBV5-8	NA	CASSPFGSGPYEQYF	TGTGCCAGCAGCCCCTTTGGGAGCGGCCCCTACGAGCAGTACTTC
few	TRBJ2-1	TRBV7-9	TRBD2	CASSLLRSGSRGDEQFF	TGTGCCAGCAGCTTATTACGTAGCGGGAGCAGGGGGGATGAGCAGTTCTTC
once	TRBJ1-2	TRBV14	NA	CASSQERRTHYGYTF	TGTGCCAGCAGCCAAGAAAGGCGGACCCATTACGGCTACACCTTC
medium-sized	TRBJ1-2	TRBV11-2	TRBD1	CASSSYRGRLGGYTF	TGTGCCAGCAGCTCGTACAGGGGGCGCTTGGGTGGCTACACCTTC
NA	TRBJ2-2	TRBV18	NA	CASSPGVPNTGELFF	TGTGCCAGCTCACCTGGCGTCCCGAACACCGGGGAGCTGTTTTTT
NA	TRBJ1-5	TRBV28	TRBD1	CASTQGQVSNQPQHF	TGTGCCAGTACCCAGGGACAGGTTAGCAATCAGCCCCAGCATTTT
NA	TRBJ2-1	TRBV11-1	TRBD1	CASSQDRGEQFF	TGTGCCAGCAGCCAAGACAGGGGGGAGCAGTTCTTC
NA	TRBJ2-7	TRBV18	TRBD2	CASSRSGSDYEQYF	TGTGCCAGCTCCCGTAGCGGGAGCGACTACGAGCAGTACTTC
NA	TRBJ2-1	TRBV7-2	NA	CASSFTNADEQFF	TGTGCCAGCAGCTTTACTAATGCCGATGAGCAGTTCTTC
NA	TRBJ2-3	TRBV7-8	TRBD2	CASSQASGRTADTQYF	TGTGCCAGCAGCCAAGCTAGCGGGAGGACCGCAGATACGCAGTATTTT
NA	TRBJ1-5	TRBV28	TRBD1	CASNDRDRLNQPQHF	TGTGCCAGCAACGACCGGGACAGGCTTAATCAGCCCCAGCATTTT
once	TRBJ2-6	TRBV5-4	NA	CASSLGQQVLTF	TGTGCCAGCAGCTTGGGACAGCAGGTCCTGACTTTC
NA	TRBJ1-4	TRBV5-1	NA	CASSLGLGDNEKLFF	TGCGCCAGCAGCTTGGGTCTCGGGGATAATGAAAAACTGTTTTTT
NA	TRBJ2-2	TRBV19	TRBD2	CASSIRASGRTGELFF	TGTGCCAGTAGTATCCGGGCTAGCGGGAGAACCGGGGAGCTGTTTTTT
NA	TRBJ2-5	TRBV5-4	NA	CASSRRDIQETQYF	TGTGCCAGCAGCCGACGTGATATCCAAGAGACCCAGTACTTC
NA	TRBJ2-1	TRBV5-1	NA	CASTQVNEQFF	TGCGCCAGCACCCAAGTAAATGAGCAGTTCTTC
NA	TRBJ2-1	TRBV10-3	NA	CAMDNEQFF	TGTGCCATGGACAATGAGCAGTTCTTC
NA	TRBJ2-7	TRBV6-5	NA	CATSRGSYEQYF	TGTGCCACCTCCCGGGGGTCCTACGAGCAGTACTTC
once	TRBJ1-6	TRBV27	TRBD1	CASSLSDRGNSPLHF	TGTGCCAGCAGTTTATCCGACAGGGGTAATTCACCCCTCCACTTT